These 26 T cell receptor beta chains originate from one sample sequenced in a study of cytotoxic CD8 clonotypes in ibrutinib-treated CLL. Clones were sequenced by immunoSEQ multiplex PCR, and TCRdb holds only the in-frame ones, with some missing. The data hold some 300,000 clones, with about 80% observed a single time. Sequencing was performed on PBMCs, taken before ibrutinib treatment. The receptors were gathered from a human donor with chronic lymphocytic leukemia.

The chain couples TRBV5-1 to TRBJ2-7; 9 bases are a match to TRBD1. CDR3 size: 13 residues. Germline V CDR1 and CDR2: SGHRS, YFSETQ. J gave up 3 bases and V 5 bases, and 3 bases lay outside the gene matches. This CDR3 is CASSWDRDYEQYF. The CDR3 nucleotides read TGCGCCAGCAGTTGGGACAGGGACTACGAGCAGTACTTC.

This sequence joins TRBV6-5 and TRBJ1-1; D is unresolved. Germline V gene data show CDR1 as MNHEY and CDR2 as SVGAGI. Trimming took 5 bases from V and 5 from J, leaving 18 bases between them. There are 15 residues in the CDR3. CDR3 protein: CASSTWGTRRTEAFF. The CDR3 coding sequence is TGTGCCAGCAGTACCTGGGGAACTAGGAGAACTGAAGCTTTCTTT.

The V and J genes are TRBV4-1 and TRBJ2-1; TRBD2 agrees at 10 bases. Germline CDR1 and CDR2: MGHRA and YSYEKL. V trimming: 0 bases; J trimming: 4 bases; junction bases outside the gene matches: 6. The CDR3 has 17 residues. CDR3 sequence: CASSQDSVSGRYNEQFF. The CDR3 nucleotides are TGCGCCAGCAGCCAAGATTCGGTTAGCGGGAGGTACAATGAGCAGTTCTTC.

The genes are TRBV29-1 and TRBJ2-2; D perhaps matches TRBD2 (5 bases). This CDR3 is built from 15 residues. Germline values: CDR1 SQVTM, CDR2 ANQGSEA. The germline V and J ends were trimmed by 5 bases and 1 base, with 14 bases remaining between them. The CDR3 nucleotides are TGCAGCGTTCGGAGCGTGGGAGAGAACACCGGGGAGCTGTTTTTT. It encodes CSVRSVGENTGELFF.

V and J are TRBV27 and TRBJ2-5; D perhaps matches TRBD2 (6 bases). Germline V lookup: CDR1 MNHEY, CDR2 SMNVEV (reference sequence). V gave up 0 bases and J gave up 5 bases, with 10 bases separating them. This CDR3 comprises 14 residues. The CDR3 is CASSLSPRGETQYF. As DNA, the CDR3 is TGTGCCAGCAGTTTATCCCCCCGGGGGGAGACCCAGTACTTC.

The rearrangement links TRBV7-6 to TRBJ1-4; D is unclear. The germline gives CDR1 SGHVS, CDR2 FNYEAQ. V gave up 5 bases and J gave up 3 bases, with 13 bases separating them. CDR3 length equals 15 residues. CDR3 sequence: CASSPTRWANEKLFF. The CDR3 DNA follows: TGTGCCAGCAGCCCGACCCGGTGGGCTAATGAAAAACTGTTTTTT.

V and J are TRBV29-1 and TRBJ2-7; 8 nucleotides agree with TRBD1. J lost 5 bases, V lost 3 bases, and 6 bases had no gene match. The CDR3 spans 13 residues. Per the germline V gene, CDR1 is SQVTM and CDR2 is ANQGSEA. The CDR3 bases are TGCAGCGTTGAGTGGGACAGGCCCCACGAGCAGTACTTC. Amino acid sequence: CSVEWDRPHEQYF.

The J gene is TRBJ1-1, the V gene TRBV18, with D unclear. The CDR3 has 15 amino acids. V was clipped by 3 bases and J by 4 bases, with 15 bases between them. In germline, CDR1 is KGHSH, CDR2 LQKENI. CDR3 region: CASSPRRGMGTEAFF. CDR3 nucleotide sequence: TGTGCCAGCTCACCCCGTCGCGGGATGGGCACTGAAGCTTTCTTT.

For this clone: This sample includes further DNA sequences coding for the same CDR3. The chain is built from TRBV5-1 and TRBJ2-3; no firm D call. V was cut by 0 bases and J by 4 bases, with 6 bases left in between. Germline V gene sequence: CDR1 SGHRS, CDR2 YFSETQ. There are 13 residues in the CDR3. As DNA, the CDR3 is TGCGCCAGCAGCTTGGAGGCAGCAGATACGCAGTATTTT. This encodes CASSLEAADTQYF.

The chain recombines TRBV30 with TRBJ1-2; weak D call: TRBD1 (6 bases). The CDR3 runs to 15 residues. The germline V gene has CDR1 GTSNPN and CDR2 SVGIG (reference sequence). The V end lost 0 bases, the J end lost 7 bases, and 18 bases lay between the germline ends. The CDR3 is CAWSVLRTALSGYTF. DNA for the CDR3: TGTGCCTGGAGTGTTCTTAGGACAGCCCTTAGTGGCTACACCTTC.

This clone was seen only once. The J gene is TRBJ2-1, the V gene TRBV5-1, with D possibly matching TRBD2 (6 bases). The CDR3 consists of 17 residues. The V end lost 0 bases, the J end lost 0 bases, and 13 bases lay between the germline ends. Germline V gene data show CDR1 as SGHRS and CDR2 as YFSETQ. The CDR3 coding sequence is TGCGCCAGCAGCTTGGGGACCACTAGCCCCTCCTACAATGAGCAGTTCTTC. Amino acid sequence: CASSLGTTSPSYNEQFF.

Remarks on this clone: Germline is not matched at one junction end, which may reflect a read error. The rearrangement uses TRBV27 and TRBJ2-7, with 10 bases identical to TRBD2. The CDR3 loop spans 16 amino acids. Germline loops: CDR1 MNHEY, CDR2 SMNVEV (reference sequence). Here the CDR3 reads CASSFLSGRSSNEQYF. In DNA, the CDR3 is TGTGCCAGCAGTTTCCTTAGCGGGAGGAGCTCCAACGAGCAGTACTTC.

The chain employs TRBV7-2 and TRBJ2-1; D perhaps matches TRBD2 (6 bases). CDR3 length: 15 amino acids. Trimming removed 3 bases from V and 5 bases from J, with 14 bases in between. CDR1 and CDR2 from the germline V gene are SGHTA and FQGNSA. The CDR3 DNA sequence: TGTGCCAGCAGCTTGAATCGGGAGAGGAACAATGAGCAGTTCTTC. Its protein is CASSLNRERNNEQFF.

V and J are TRBV4-2 and TRBJ1-1; no clear D gene. Germline values: CDR1 LGHNA, CDR2 YNFKEQ. This CDR3 contains 12 residues. Deletions cut 4 bases from V and 4 bases from J, with 7 bases between. The CDR3 DNA is TGTGCCAGCAGCCGCATTGGCACTGAAGCTTTCTTT. Amino acids: CASSRIGTEAFF.

The chain carries TRBV18 and TRBJ1-4, with 7 bases that match TRBD1. Germline values: CDR1 KGHSH, CDR2 LQKENI. CDR3 length: 15 residues. V gave up 2 bases and J gave up 8 bases; unmatched junction bases: 8. The DNA for the CDR3 is TGTGCCAGCTCACCAATCAGGGACAGCGAGGAAAAACTGTTTTTT. This translates into CASSPIRDSEEKLFF.

This clone turned up a few times. The CDR3 nucleotides are TGTGCCAGCAGCAACACCAATCAGCCCCAGCATTTT. It encodes CASSNTNQPQHF. V usage is TRBV2 and J usage is TRBJ1-5; unclear D gene. Trimming cost V 6 bases and J 3 bases, with 6 bases left between them. CDR1 and CDR2 from the germline V gene are SNHLY and FYNNEI. This CDR3 is built from 12 residues.

J is TRBJ2-2 and V is TRBV5-1, with no clear D. In germline, CDR1 is SGHRS, CDR2 YFSETQ. The CDR3 has 14 amino acids. With 0 bases removed from V and 6 bases from J, the gap between germline ends came to 9 bases. The CDR3 protein is CASSLVLDAGELFF. The CDR3 DNA reads TGCGCCAGCAGCTTGGTTCTGGACGCCGGGGAGCTGTTTTTT.

This clone was counted a few times. The chain has TRBV5-1 and TRBJ2-7; unclear D gene. Trimming stripped 0 bases from V and 3 bases from J, with 10 bases between. CDR1 is SGHRS, CDR2 YFSETQ, per germline. The CDR3 extends over 14 amino acids. CDR3 sequence reads: CASSLVAEYYEQYF. CDR3 bases: TGCGCCAGCAGCTTGGTCGCGGAGTACTACGAGCAGTACTTC.

V usage is TRBV6-4 and J usage is TRBJ1-2; D not certain. Between the trimmed V and J ends, which lost 6 bases and 8 bases, there was a span of 16 bases. Germline loops: CDR1 MRHNA, CDR2 SNTAGT. The CDR3 runs to 13 residues. CDR3 in amino acids: CASSHGATIGYTF. The CDR3 DNA reads as TGTGCCAGCAGCCACGGAGCCACAATAGGCTACACCTTC.

The J gene is TRBJ2-2, the V gene TRBV6-1, with 10 nucleotides matching TRBD2. There are 15 residues in the CDR3. The ends lost 9 bases at V and 4 bases at J; junction bases unmatched: 8. CDR1 is MNHNS and CDR2 is SASEGT in the germline V gene. CDR3 sequence reads: CASTTSGIFTGELFF. DNA for the CDR3: TGTGCCAGTACAACTAGCGGGATCTTCACCGGGGAGCTGTTTTTT.

The gene calls are TRBV28 and TRBJ1-5; 10 bases align to TRBD1. Germline loops: CDR1 MDHEN, CDR2 SYDVKM. Germline trimming cut 6 bases from V and 3 bases from J; bases unmatched to any gene: 5. CDR3 length: 15 amino acids. The CDR3 reads CASRRDRGYNQPQHF. The DNA for the CDR3 is TGTGCCAGCAGGAGGGACAGGGGATACAATCAGCCCCAGCATTTT. Drawing the rest from reference TRBV28 and TRBJ1-5, the complete variable domain is DVKVTQSSRYLVKRTGEKVFLECVQDMDHENMFWYRQDPGLGLRLIYFSYDVKMKEKGDIPEGYSVSREKKERFSLILESASTNQTSMYLCASRRDRGYNQPQHFGDGTRLSIL.

This clone was recorded a few times. The chain is built from TRBV19 and TRBJ2-1; 13 nucleotides align to TRBD2. The CDR3 loop spans 16 amino acids. V lost 5 bases and J lost 1; bases outside the gene matches: 2. Germline V CDR1 and CDR2: LNHDA, SQIVND (reference sequence). The CDR3 region is CASSRTSGGSYNEQFF. The CDR3 DNA reads TGTGCCAGTAGTCGGACTAGCGGGGGTTCCTACAATGAGCAGTTCTTC.

The chain joins TRBV7-6 to TRBJ2-5; D is tentatively TRBD1 or TRBD2 (5 bases each). This CDR3 spans 14 amino acids. Germline CDR1 reads SGHVS; CDR2 reads FNYEAQ. Trimming left V 5 bases short and J 1 base short, with 11 bases between. CDR3 sequence reads: CASSIRDGQETQYF. Here the CDR3 DNA reads TGTGCCAGCAGCATACGGGACGGCCAAGAGACCCAGTACTTC.

The chain has TRBV29-1 and TRBJ1-3; D remains unclear. Germline V gives CDR1 SQVTM, CDR2 ANQGSEA. V was trimmed by 4 bases and J by 4 bases, leaving 11 bases between them. The CDR3 spans 13 residues. CDR3 loop: CSVVGRGGNTIYF. DNA of the CDR3: TGCAGCGTTGTTGGGCGCGGGGGAAACACCATATATTTT.

This clone has a handful of counts. The chain has TRBV30 and TRBJ1-4; TRBD1 might be the D (5 bases). There are 14 residues in the CDR3. V lost 0 bases and J lost 8, with 13 bases in between. Per germline, CDR1 GTSNPN and CDR2 SVGIG (reference sequence). In DNA form, the CDR3 reads TGTGCCTGGAGTGTTGACAGTATTGGGGAAAAACTGTTTTTT. Residues: CAWSVDSIGEKLFF.

The chain combines TRBV4-3 with TRBJ1-1; 12 bases map to TRBD1. With V trimmed by 0 bases and J by 0 bases, 8 bases remained unmatched. The CDR3 is 19 amino acids. CDR1 and CDR2 from the germline V gene are LGHNA and YSLEER. The CDR3 region has the DNA TGCGCCAGCAGCCAAGATTTATCGGGACAGGGGGCCGTGAACACTGAAGCTTTCTTT. Protein sequence: CASSQDLSGQGAVNTEAFF.